The clone carrying this T cell receptor (beta chain) was observed a handful of times. Its antigen is currently unknown. A multiplex PCR was run with 60 Vbeta primers and 13 Jbeta primers. In the authors' workflow: Approximately 11 million shared chains were among approximately 87 million unique TCR beta chains counted in a later analysis. The table came from immunoSEQ multiplex PCR; TCRdb's copy has only in-frame clones and leaves some out. The DNA was the basis for D and trimming; V, J and clone size are from that table. The data contain about 180,000 clones, just under 80% of them singletons. These data are taken from a study of cytomegalovirus exposure and HLA in healthy donors. The CDR3 sequence is 15 residues long. V lost 6 bases to trimming and J lost 5 bases; unmatched junction nucleotides: 8. Germline lookup yields CDR1 MNHEY and CDR2 SMNVEV (reference sequence). Overall study results and limits: In an earlier analysis, productive rearrangement rates for most beta V segments clustered near 87% or 30%.

The specimen sequenced was PBMCs. This rearrangement joins TRBV27 to TRBJ1-4, with 8 nucleotides matching TRBD1. The sequence came from a woman aged 25 to 39 in good health and CMV-seronegative. CDR3 amino acids: CASRTARQGNEKLFF. The CDR3 DNA sequence: TGTGCCAGCAGGACAGCCAGACAGGGGAATGAAAAACTGTTTTTT.